A single sample gave rise to the 14 T cell receptor beta chains below, sequenced in a study of T cell repertoires in cytomegalovirus infection (dated 2019 in TCRdb). Sequenced using an Illumina HiSeq 1500. Through fastp at Q25 and MiXCR, TCRdb rebuilt clones from the public reads, retaining in-frame beta chains. For every CDR3 protein sequence, its rows merge into one entry that carries the most common genes and DNA. This sample comprises roughly 280,000 distinct CDR3 sequences, roughly 21% of them detected only once. Jointly, the top ten make up roughly 19% of the sample. No antigens are known for them. Per the publication, the treatment or condition label means: in vitro stimulation with specific CMV peptide epitopes to enrich CMV-specific T cells. The material sequenced was cultured PBMCs, taken from culture after CMV antigen stimulation. Source of these receptors: a human donor in good health (CMV status not recorded). Some clones in this sample may be carry-over from other donors' samples.

This clonotype was counted only a few times. The chain uses TRBV7-3 and TRBJ2-2; D gene uncertain. This CDR3 region has 13 residues. V was pared by 3 bases and J by 3 bases, with 5 bases between. CDR1 and CDR2 (germline): SGHTA, FQGTGA. The CDR3 is CASSLGYTGELFF. The CDR3 DNA reads as TGTGCCAGCAGCTTGGGGTACACCGGGGAGCTGTTTTTT.

This clonotype was seen only a few times. The rearrangement joins TRBV29-1 to TRBJ2-1; 12 bases line up with TRBD2. With 3 bases clipped from V and 8 bases from J, the junction kept 5 bases outside the gene matches. This CDR3 spans 14 amino acids. CDR1 is SQVTM, CDR2 ANQGSEA, per germline. CDR3 DNA: TGCAGCGTTGACCAGACTAGCGGGAGTGATGAGCAGTTCTTC. It yields the protein CSVDQTSGSDEQFF.

The rearrangement links TRBV4-2 to TRBJ2-7; D is unresolved. Trimming removed 4 bases from V and 2 bases from J, with 12 bases in between. Looked up from germline, CDR1 is LGHNA and CDR2 is YNFKEQ. This CDR3 contains 14 residues. As DNA, the CDR3 is TGTGCCAGCAGCCCGATCGGGTTTGCCTACGAGCAGTACTTC. Its protein is CASSPIGFAYEQYF.

This clonotype was counted at least ten times. The gene calls are TRBV4-3 and TRBJ2-4; no firm D call. Germline V gives CDR1 LGHNA, CDR2 YSLEER. The V end lost 4 bases, the J end lost 5 bases, and 12 bases lay between the germline ends. The CDR3 is made up of 14 amino acids. CDR3 sequence reads: CASSLLVYENIQYF. The CDR3 DNA reads TGCGCCAGCAGCCTCCTGGTATACGAAAACATTCAGTACTTC.

J is TRBJ2-7 and V is TRBV28; D is unresolved. The V gene lost 7 bases and the J gene lost 3 bases, with 13 bases spanning the gap. Germline V gene sequence: CDR1 MDHEN, CDR2 SYDVKM. This CDR3 spans 13 amino acids. CDR3 in amino acids: CASNKELSYEQYF. CDR3 nucleotide sequence: TGTGCCAGCAATAAGGAGCTTAGCTACGAGCAGTACTTC. The complete variable domain, with remaining parts taken from reference TRBV28 and TRBJ2-7, reads DVKVTQSSRYLVKRTGEKVFLECVQDMDHENMFWYRQDPGLGLRLIYFSYDVKMKEKGDIPEGYSVSREKKERFSLILESASTNQTSMYLCASNKELSYEQYFGPGTRLTVT.

The chain uses TRBV7-8 and TRBJ2-1; possibly TRBD1 for D (6 bases). V was shortened by 7 bases and J by 2 bases, with 18 bases between the two germline ends. The CDR3 is made up of 16 amino acids. Germline V CDR1 and CDR2: SGHVS, FQNEAQ. CDR3 in amino acids: CASTLDGQGPYNEQFF. For the CDR3, the DNA is TGTGCCAGCACCCTAGATGGGCAGGGGCCCTACAATGAGCAGTTCTTC. Full variable domain (outside the CDR3, taken from reference TRBV7-8 and TRBJ2-1): GAGVSQSPRYKVAKRGQDVALRCDPISGHVSLFWYQQALGQGPEFLTYFQNEAQLDKSGLPSDRFFAERPEGSVSTLKIQRTQQEDSAVYLCASTLDGQGPYNEQFFGPGTRLTVL.

The V and J genes are TRBV7-9 and TRBJ2-2; D remains unclear. The germline V gene has CDR1 SEHNR and CDR2 FQNEAQ (reference sequence). V was clipped by 5 bases and J by 2 bases, with 9 bases between them. The CDR3 sequence is 14 residues long. The chain's CDR3 is CASSPARNTGELFF. The CDR3 DNA reads TGTGCCAGCAGCCCAGCCAGAAACACCGGGGAGCTGTTTTTT.

This clonotype was seen a handful of times. This chain links TRBV5-4 with TRBJ2-5; TRBD2 matches 8 bases. The CDR3 extends over 16 amino acids. Germline V gene lookup returns CDR1 SGHNT and CDR2 YYREEE (reference sequence). J was trimmed by 2 bases and V by 4 bases; bases with no gene match: 10. CDR3 loop: CASSESPLAEQETQYF. DNA of the CDR3: TGTGCCAGCAGCGAATCGCCACTAGCGGAGCAAGAGACCCAGTACTTC.

This clonotype was observed many times. The chain links TRBV7-2 to TRBJ2-5; D possibly matches TRBD1 or TRBD2 (6 bases each). Trimming took off 5 bases at V and 5 bases at J, with 15 bases between the two ends. This CDR3 contains 14 residues. Germline V gene data show CDR1 as SGHTA and CDR2 as FQGNSA. For the CDR3, the DNA is TGTGCCAGCAGCGGAGGGTGGGGGCAGGAGACCCAGTACTTC. This codes for CASSGGWGQETQYF. The variable domain in full, completed from reference TRBV7-2 and TRBJ2-5, reads GAGVSQSPSNKVTEKGKDVELRCDPISGHTALYWYRQSLGQGLEFLIYFQGNSAPDKSGLPSDRFSAERTGGSVSTLTIQRTQQEDSAVYLCASSGGWGQETQYFGPGTRLLVL.

This chain joins TRBV19 and TRBJ2-2; 11 bases align to TRBD2. With 4 bases clipped from V and 5 bases from J, the junction kept 3 bases outside the gene matches. Per the germline V gene, CDR1 is LNHDA and CDR2 is SQIVND (reference sequence). The CDR3 sequence is 15 residues long. The CDR3 DNA follows: TGTGCCAGTAGTAGTCGGACTAGCGGGACCGGGGAGCTGTTTTTT. Translated, it gives CASSSRTSGTGELFF.

This clonotype was detected only once. This rearrangement joins TRBV9 to TRBJ1-2; D possibly corresponds to TRBD1 (5 bases). The germline gives CDR1 SGDLS, CDR2 YYNGEE. The ends were cut back, 3 bases at V and 4 bases at J, with 16 bases in the middle. This CDR3 has 15 residues. CDR3 nucleotides: TGTGCCAGCAGCGACTCGATCGACAGCGTCTATGGCTACACCTTC. Translated, it gives CASSDSIDSVYGYTF.

The chain combines TRBV7-2 with TRBJ2-2; 12 bases fit TRBD2. Germline CDR1 SGHTA, CDR2 FQGNSA. This CDR3 spans 17 amino acids. The J segment lost 0 bases and the V segment lost 7 bases, leaving 6 bases of the junction unmatched. This CDR3 is CASTMTSGRSNTGELFF. The CDR3 region has the DNA TGTGCCAGCACCATGACTAGCGGGAGATCGAACACCGGGGAGCTGTTTTTT.

In this sample, this clonotype turned up many times. The chain couples TRBV7-8 to TRBJ1-5; TRBD1 agrees at 12 bases. The CDR3 covers 16 residues. Losses at the gene ends were 5 bases for V and 5 bases for J; bases not matched to a gene: 7. CDR1 is SGHVS, CDR2 FQNEAQ, per germline. In DNA, the CDR3 is TGTGCCAGCAGCCACATCGGGGACAGGGGGCATCAGCCCCAGCATTTT. Its translation: CASSHIGDRGHQPQHF.

V gene TRBV30 combines with J gene TRBJ2-1; 10 bases fit TRBD2. Germline CDR1 and CDR2: GTSNPN and SVGIG (reference sequence). This CDR3 has 14 residues. The V segment lost 4 bases and the J segment 7 bases; nucleotides outside the gene matches: 7. As DNA, the CDR3 is TGTGCCTGGATAGGAGCGGGAGGGGGGAATGAGCAGTTCTTC. Translated: CAWIGAGGGNEQFF.